The 21 T cell receptor beta chains listed next were all sequenced from one sample in a study of cytomegalovirus exposure and HLA in healthy donors. Primers included in the PCR were 60 Vbeta and 13 Jbeta primers. Repertoires were generated with immunoSEQ multiplex PCR, while TCRdb's copy carries only in-frame clones and drops some. The table records roughly 140,000 clones, about 75% of them present only once. The source material was PBMCs. These receptors were obtained from a man aged 18 to 35 in good health and CMV-seronegative.

J is TRBJ2-7 and V is TRBV5-1; 8 positions agree with TRBD1. Germline V CDR1 and CDR2: SGHRS, YFSETQ. Trimming at V came to 4 bases and at J to 3 bases, leaving 6 bases not matched to a gene. The CDR3 covers 14 residues. Written as DNA, the CDR3 is TGCGCCAGCAGCCGCCTAGGACAGGGCTACGAGCAGTACTTC. Residues: CASSRLGQGYEQYF.

The rearrangement links TRBV6-4 to TRBJ2-5, with 10 bases matching TRBD1. Trimming removed 4 bases from V and 4 bases from J; junction bases left unmatched: 0. Per the germline V gene, CDR1 is MRHNA and CDR2 is SNTAGT. This CDR3 spans 13 amino acids. In DNA, the CDR3 is TGTGCCAGCAGTGGGGACAGGGGAGAGACCCAGTACTTC. Protein: CASSGDRGETQYF.

Only a few counts were recorded for this clone. The rearrangement joins TRBV2 to TRBJ2-3; D is perhaps TRBD1 (5 bases). The CDR3 is 15 amino acids. Trimming removed 7 bases from V and 2 bases from J, with 16 bases in between. Germline CDR1 is SNHLY and CDR2 is FYNNEI. The CDR3: CASKLDSLTTDTQYF. DNA for the CDR3: TGTGCCAGCAAGCTTGACAGCCTAACCACAGATACGCAGTATTTT.

This chain uses TRBV7-9 with TRBJ1-4; TRBD1 matches at 9 bases. The CDR3 consists of 15 residues. In germline, CDR1 is SEHNR, CDR2 FQNEAQ (reference sequence). V lost 3 bases and J lost 8; bases outside the gene matches: 7. CDR3 region: CASSFEQGAREKLFF. The CDR3, as DNA: TGTGCCAGCAGCTTCGAACAGGGGGCGAGAGAAAAACTGTTTTTT.

The chain is built from TRBV5-1 and TRBJ2-5; D possibly corresponds to TRBD2 (6 bases). Trimming stripped 3 bases from V and 7 bases from J, with 22 bases between. There are 16 residues in the CDR3. In germline, CDR1 is SGHRS, CDR2 YFSETQ. The CDR3 region has the DNA TGCGCCAGCAGCTCGGCCCCCGGGACCACCGGGAGGACCCAGTACTTC. It yields the protein CASSSAPGTTGRTQYF. The full variable domain, in which reference TRBV5-1 and TRBJ2-5 provide the parts outside the CDR3, is KAGVTQTPRYLIKTRGQQVTLSCSPISGHRSVSWYQQTPGQGLQFLFEYFSETQRNKGNFPGRFSGRQFSNSRSEMNVSTLELGDSALYLCASSSAPGTTGRTQYFGPGTRLLVL.

The gene calls are TRBV18 and TRBJ2-5; D is uncertain. This CDR3 comprises 13 residues. Germline CDR1 reads KGHSH; CDR2 reads LQKENI. V lost 3 bases, J lost 2 bases, and 7 bases lay in between. Written as DNA, the CDR3 is TGTGCCAGCTCACCTGGGCAGCAAGAGACCCAGTACTTC. Translation gives CASSPGQQETQYF.

V usage is TRBV30 and J usage is TRBJ2-7, with D perhaps matching TRBD1 (5 bases). This CDR3 is built from 14 residues. Trimming removed 2 bases from V and 7 bases from J, with 18 bases in between. CDR1 and CDR2 from the germline V gene are GTSNPN and SVGIG (reference sequence). The CDR3 sequence is CAWSLGPTVEEQYF. The DNA of the CDR3 is TGTGCCTGGAGTCTTGGCCCGACAGTCGAGGAGCAGTACTTC.

This clone turned up a few times. V and J are TRBV7-7 and TRBJ2-2; 7 nucleotides align to TRBD1. The CDR3 contains 13 residues. The V and J ends lost 5 bases and 7 bases, in that order; junction bases with no gene match: 4. The germline gives CDR1 SSHAT, CDR2 FNYEAQ (reference sequence). CDR3 residues: CASSRQGGGELFF. CDR3 nucleotide sequence: TGTGCCAGCAGCCGACAGGGTGGCGGGGAGCTGTTTTTT.

V usage is TRBV14 and J usage is TRBJ2-7; D is perhaps TRBD2 (7 bases). The CDR3 totals 13 residues. V was shortened by 4 bases and J by 5 bases, with 12 bases between the two germline ends. In germline, CDR1 is SGHDN, CDR2 FVKESK. The CDR3 DNA sequence: TGTGCCAGCAGCCGCGGGGGCGCGGACGAGCAGTACTTC. This sequence encodes CASSRGGADEQYF.

This clone was seen once. The CDR3 DNA sequence: TGTGCCACCCAAGGGACAGGGGGGATCTACGAGCAGTACTTC. Translated: CATQGTGGIYEQYF. The genes are TRBV19 and TRBJ2-7, with TRBD1 matching over 11 bases. The CDR3 totals 14 residues. V dropped 10 bases and J dropped 3; count of bases not matched to a gene: 8. The V gene's germline CDR1 is LNHDA and CDR2 SQIVND (reference sequence).

The chain combines TRBV6-5 with TRBJ2-2, with 10 bases matching TRBD2. The V and J ends lost 6 bases and 5 bases, in that order; junction bases with no gene match: 6. From germline, CDR1 is MNHEY and CDR2 SVGAGI. The CDR3 is 15 amino acids. For the CDR3, the DNA is TGTGCCAGCAGCTTAGCGGGGGGTCGGACCGGGGAGCTGTTTTTT. Encoded protein: CASSLAGGRTGELFF.

The genes are TRBV9 and TRBJ2-3, with D possibly TRBD2 on 5 matching bases. CDR1 SGDLS and CDR2 YYNGEE come from the germline V gene. There are 16 residues in the CDR3. Trimming pared 3 bases from V and 3 bases from J, leaving 17 bases between. The CDR3, as DNA: TGTGCCAGCAGCGAACTAGGTCGAACGGTTACAGATACGCAGTATTTT. Translation gives CASSELGRTVTDTQYF.

This chain connects TRBV21-1 to TRBJ2-3; the listed D gene, TRBD2, was not tested against the DNA. TRBV21-1 is a known pseudogene. The CDR3 is 17 amino acids. As DNA, the CDR3 is TGTGCCAGCAGCAATGGGGGACTAGCGGGGAGCACAGATACGCAGTATTTT. Translation gives CASSNGGLAGSTDTQYF.

The chain combines TRBV7-9 with TRBJ1-5, with 10 bases that match TRBD1. V was pared by 5 bases and J by 9 bases, with 13 bases of the junction left unmatched. Germline lookup yields CDR1 SEHNR and CDR2 FQNEAQ (reference sequence). This CDR3 has 16 residues. Here the CDR3 reads CASSPTGDRGLRPQHF. As DNA, the CDR3 is TGTGCCAGCAGCCCCACAGGGGACAGGGGCCTCCGGCCCCAGCATTTT.

This clone was seen once. V gene TRBV5-6 combines with J gene TRBJ2-7; 9 nucleotides line up with TRBD1. The trim removed 4 bases at V and 1 base at J, leaving 18 bases unmatched. Germline lookup yields CDR1 SGHDT and CDR2 YYEEEE. There are 19 residues in the CDR3. Here the CDR3 reads CASSRTGYTGTGFSYEQYF. CDR3 coding DNA: TGTGCCAGCAGCCGTACTGGTTATACCGGGACAGGGTTTTCCTACGAGCAGTACTTC.

The count of this clone is one. The chain joins TRBV29-1 to TRBJ2-5, with D perhaps matching TRBD2 (5 bases). With the DNA end fitting TRBJ2-7 better, the J assignment may be wrong. The germline V gene has CDR1 SQVTM and CDR2 ANQGSEA. This CDR3 spans 12 amino acids. The chain's CDR3 is CSARRESYEQYF. CDR3 DNA: TGCAGCGCGAGACGGGAATCCTACGAGCAGTACTTC.

V and J are TRBV19 and TRBJ1-5; D unclear. V shed 7 bases and J shed 5 bases, with 9 bases lying between them. The CDR3 length is 12 residues. The germline V gene encodes CDR1 LNHDA and CDR2 SQIVND (reference sequence). This CDR3 reads CASKPPYQPQHF. The CDR3 coding sequence is TGTGCCAGTAAGCCCCCATATCAGCCCCAGCATTTT. Variable domain in full (rest from reference TRBV19 and TRBJ1-5): DGGITQSPKYLFRKEGQNVTLSCEQNLNHDAMYWYRQDPGQGLRLIYYSQIVNDFQKGDIAEGYSVSREKKESFPLTVTSAQKNPTAFYLCASKPPYQPQHFGDGTRLSIL.

Only a few counts were recorded for this clone. The chain couples TRBV6-5 to TRBJ1-2, with 8 bases lining up with TRBD1. The V gene end was trimmed by 6 bases and the J gene end by 8 bases; junction bases not matched to a gene: 11. CDR1 and CDR2 from the germline V gene are MNHEY and SVGAGI. CDR3 size: 14 residues. The CDR3 DNA reads as TGTGCCAGCAGGGGTGGACAGGGTAGAGGGGGCTACACCTTC. It codes for CASRGGQGRGGYTF.

The chain uses TRBV25-1 and TRBJ1-1; D gene uncertain. CDR3 length equals 15 residues. V shed 7 bases and J shed 4 bases, with 19 bases lying between them. CDR1 MGHDK and CDR2 SYGVNS come from the germline V gene. CDR3 DNA sequence: TGTGCCAGCACCGAATTCGGGGAAGGAGGCACTGAAGCTTTCTTT. Its translation is CASTEFGEGGTEAFF.

The chain recombines TRBV14 with TRBJ2-6; 7 bases align to TRBD1. CDR1 SGHDN and CDR2 FVKESK come from the germline V gene. V shed 10 bases, J shed 0 bases, and the junction held 18 bases outside the gene matches. The CDR3 loop spans 19 amino acids. The CDR3 region has the DNA TGTGCCACTGGTGGCTACAACACAGGGGCCTACTCTGGGGCCAACGTCCTGACTTTC. Residues: CATGGYNTGAYSGANVLTF.

This clone has just a few counts. This chain uses TRBV10-3 with TRBJ2-7; 7 nucleotides agree with TRBD2. The CDR3 has 15 amino acids. CDR1 and CDR2 (germline): ENHRY, SYGVKD. Losses at the gene ends were 0 bases for V and 5 bases for J; bases not matched to a gene: 7. Here the CDR3 reads CAISESGGSNNEQYF. As DNA, the CDR3 is TGTGCCATCAGTGAGTCAGGCGGGAGTAACAACGAGCAGTACTTC.